The 26 T cell receptor beta chains given below trace back to one sample, sequenced in a study of regulatory T cells in long-lasting Graves disease. Libraries of TCR beta came from iRepertoire HTBI primers plus Arm-PCR of CDR3 regions. TCRdb re-analysed the multiplex PCR reads in MiXCR, keeping a single row per CDR3 protein. The sample shows a few hundred thousand distinct CDR3 sequences, 20% to 25% of them seen only once. Time point: newly diagnosed GD, antithyroid drugs for less than 3 months. PBMC RNA served as the TCR library source. The sample in question was peripheral blood mononuclear cells (PBMCs), obtained at new diagnosis, from a patient treated with antithyroid drugs. The source is a female donor with Graves disease.

This clonotype was observed a handful of times. This rearrangement joins TRBV24-1 to TRBJ2-5, with 8 bases fitting TRBD2. CDR1 and CDR2 (germline): KGHDR, SFDVKD. CDR3 length equals 16 residues. Losses at the gene ends were 1 base for V and 4 bases for J; bases not matched to a gene: 7. The CDR3 DNA reads TGTGCCACCAGTGATTTCAAAGGTCGGGAGGGAGAGACCCAGTACTTC. Residues: CATSDFKGREGETQYF.

This clonotype was recorded a few times. The chain employs TRBV14 and TRBJ1-2, with 8 bases aligning to TRBD1. The J segment lost 0 bases and the V segment lost 3 bases, leaving 15 bases of the junction unmatched. CDR3 length equals 19 residues. Germline assignment: CDR1 SGHDN and CDR2 FVKESK. CDR3 in DNA: TGTGCCAGCAGCCACCAGACGGACAGGGTGTCCGAAGCTAACTATGGCTACACCTTC. Translated, it gives CASSHQTDRVSEANYGYTF.

There are a few counts of this clonotype. Relative to the germline gene, one junction end is altered; a read error may explain this. This chain connects TRBV7-9 to TRBJ1-1; no firm D call. This CDR3 is built from 12 residues. CDR1 and CDR2 from the germline V gene are SEHNR and FQNEAQ (reference sequence). CDR3 sequence: CASSKEGSAIGF. The DNA for the CDR3 is TGTGCCAGCAGCAAAGAAGGATCGGCGATCGGTTTC.

This clonotype was detected a few times. For the CDR3, the DNA is TGTGCTACCCTAGCGGCACTGGGAGATACGCAGTATTTT. This sequence encodes CATLAALGDTQYF. The chain carries TRBV6-2 or TRBV6-3 and TRBJ2-3, with TRBD2 matching over 7 bases. In germline, CDR1 is MNHEY, CDR2 SVGEGT. The CDR3 spans 13 residues.

At least ten counts were recorded for this clonotype. This chain uses TRBV6-1 with TRBJ1-1, with a tentative D call TRBD1 (5 bases). The V and J ends lost 2 bases and 2 bases respectively, with 15 bases between them. This CDR3 contains 16 residues. CDR1 MNHNS and CDR2 SASEGT come from the germline V gene. For the CDR3, the DNA is TGTGCCAGCAGTGAACCCCACTTGACAGTTAACACTGAAGCTTTCTTT. Protein sequence: CASSEPHLTVNTEAFF.

In the case of this clonotype: A far more abundant clone sits one base away, making this likely a read error. The chain joins TRBV5-8 to TRBJ2-1; a possible D gene is TRBD2 (6 bases). V lost 4 bases, J lost 8 bases, and 10 bases lay in between. There are 12 residues in the CDR3. Germline CDR1 and CDR2: SGHTS and YDEGEE. This CDR3 is CASSPASDEQFF. CDR3 sequence (DNA): TGTGCCAGCAGCCCGGCTAGCGATGAGCAGTTCTTC.

The CDR3, as DNA: TGTGCCAGCAGTTTGGGACAGGGTATCTACGAGCAGTACTTC. Translated: CASSLGQGIYEQYF. The chain is built from TRBV6-2 or TRBV6-3 and TRBJ2-7, with TRBD1 identical over 9 bases. CDR3 length equals 14 residues. CDR1 and CDR2 (germline): MNHEY, SVGEGT. J gave up 3 bases and V 4 bases, and 4 bases lay outside the gene matches.

Worth noting for this clonotype: A much larger clone lies a single base off, so this may be a read error. The J gene is TRBJ1-5, the V gene TRBV5-1, with D perhaps TRBD1 (5 bases). CDR1 is SGHRS and CDR2 is YFSETQ in the germline V gene. This CDR3 is 14 amino acids long. V lost 2 bases and J lost 4, with 10 bases in between. CDR3 amino acids: CASSLRGDNQPQHF. CDR3 nucleotides: TGCGCCAGCAGCTTACGGGGGGATAATCAGCCCCAGCATTTT.

This sequence joins TRBV20-1 and TRBJ2-3; 14 nucleotides match TRBD2. Germline trimming cut 0 bases from V and 4 bases from J; bases unmatched to any gene: 9. The CDR3 has 18 amino acids. Germline values: CDR1 DFQATT, CDR2 SNEGSKA (reference sequence). The CDR3 nucleotides are TGCAGTGCTAGAGATCGGAGACTAGCGGGGGGGCGGGCAGATACGCAGTATTTT. As protein: CSARDRRLAGGRADTQYF.

This clonotype was picked up many times. The chain has TRBV7-3 and TRBJ2-4; a weak D match, TRBD2 (5 bases). The CDR3 runs 17 residues. CDR1 is SGHTA and CDR2 is FQGTGA in the germline V gene. V lost 2 bases and J 4 bases, leaving 18 bases between the germline ends. CDR3 in amino acids: CASSLSLGVGTKNIQYF. In DNA, the CDR3 is TGTGCCAGCAGCTTATCGCTCGGGGTCGGAACGAAAAACATTCAGTACTTC.

This clonotype was seen repeatedly, ten times or more. This chain uses TRBV11-2 with TRBJ2-3, with 9 nucleotides matching TRBD2. CDR3 length: 17 amino acids. Unmatched junction bases numbered 17, after V lost 7 bases and J lost 6 bases. CDR1 and CDR2 (germline): SGHAT, FQNNGV. The CDR3 DNA sequence: TGTGCCAGCAACGACGCCGTAGCGGGGGTTTGGTCCGATACGCAGTATTTT. Its translation is CASNDAVAGVWSDTQYF. Using reference TRBV11-2 and TRBJ2-3 for the parts outside the CDR3, the full variable domain is EAGVAQSPRYKIIEKRQSVAFWCNPISGHATLYWYQQILGQGPKLLIQFQNNGVVDDSQLPKDRFSAERLKGVDSTLKIQPAKLEDSAVYLCASNDAVAGVWSDTQYFGPGTRLTVL.

This clonotype was recorded many times. The chain carries TRBV7-8 and TRBJ2-1, with TRBD2 matching 7 bases. Germline V gives CDR1 SGHVS, CDR2 FQNEAQ. This CDR3 comprises 17 residues. Trimming removed 5 bases from V and 2 bases from J; junction bases left unmatched: 12. The CDR3 here is CASSPRAFGTTYNEQFF. For the CDR3, the DNA is TGTGCCAGCAGCCCTAGGGCGTTCGGGACTACCTACAATGAGCAGTTCTTC. Together with reference TRBV7-8 and TRBJ2-1, the CDR3 gives the full variable domain: GAGVSQSPRYKVAKRGQDVALRCDPISGHVSLFWYQQALGQGPEFLTYFQNEAQLDKSGLPSDRFFAERPEGSVSTLKIQRTQQEDSAVYLCASSPRAFGTTYNEQFFGPGTRLTVL.

The CDR3 sequence is CSVVSGGDEQFF. As DNA, the CDR3 is TGCAGCGTTGTAAGCGGGGGGGATGAGCAGTTCTTC. J is TRBJ2-1 and V is TRBV29-1; 10 positions match TRBD2. The CDR3 has 12 residues. Germline V gene sequence: CDR1 SQVTM, CDR2 ANQGSEA. The V segment lost 4 bases and the J segment 8 bases; nucleotides outside the gene matches: 2.

Comments on this clonotype: This is likely an artifact of a read error, given a far larger clone one base away. The V call is TRBV20-1, the J call TRBJ2-4, with D perhaps matching TRBD2 (7 bases). TRBJ2-1 matches the DNA end more closely, so the J call is doubtful. CDR3 length equals 12 residues. Germline lookup yields CDR1 DFQATT and CDR2 SNEGSKA (reference sequence). The CDR3 DNA reads TGCAGTGCTAGGGAAGGGGGGGACGGGCAGTTCTTC. Translation: CSAREGGDGQFF.

In its sample, this clonotype was seen many times. The chain employs TRBV6-5 and TRBJ1-5, with D perhaps matching TRBD1 (6 bases). V was pared by 3 bases and J by 4 bases, with 16 bases between. The germline CDR1 and CDR2 sequences are MNHEY and SVGAGI. The CDR3 length is 16 residues. The CDR3 nucleotides read TGTGCCAGCAGTTATGCAGGGGAGTGGAGAAATCAGCCCCAGCATTTT. Encoded protein: CASSYAGEWRNQPQHF.

This chain links TRBV2 with TRBJ1-4; D is perhaps TRBD1 (5 bases). V lost 4 bases and J lost 8, with 17 bases in between. CDR1 is SNHLY, CDR2 FYNNEI, per germline. The CDR3 consists of 15 residues. The CDR3 is CASSVGSQGWEKLFF. CDR3 bases: TGTGCCAGCAGTGTAGGTTCGCAGGGATGGGAAAAACTGTTTTTT.

This clonotype was detected many times. V usage is TRBV5-5 and J usage is TRBJ2-7, with D possibly matching TRBD1 (5 bases). CDR3 length: 16 residues. Germline loops: CDR1 SGHKS, CDR2 YYEKEE (reference sequence). V was shortened by 0 bases and J by 4 bases, with 17 bases between the two germline ends. For the CDR3, the DNA is TGTGCCAGCAGCTTGGAGTTGGTGACAGTCGAATACGAGCAGTACTTC. This sequence encodes CASSLELVTVEYEQYF.

This clonotype was found many times. This sequence joins TRBV19 and TRBJ1-1; 7 nucleotides align to TRBD1. CDR3 length: 17 amino acids. Germline V gives CDR1 LNHDA, CDR2 SQIVND (reference sequence). J lost 0 bases, V lost 5 bases, and 12 bases had no gene match. DNA for the CDR3: TGTGCCAGTAGTGCCCGACAGGGCGACTCAATGAACACTGAAGCTTTCTTT. Amino acid sequence: CASSARQGDSMNTEAFF.

A few counts support this clonotype. The chain recombines TRBV3-1 with TRBJ2-1; D not certain. Germline V gene sequence: CDR1 LGHDT, CDR2 YNNKEL (reference sequence). This CDR3 contains 14 residues. V dropped 0 bases and J dropped 7 bases, with 10 bases sitting between them. DNA for the CDR3: TGTGCCAGCAGCCAAGACTCAACTACTAATGAGCAGTTCTTC. Translation gives CASSQDSTTNEQFF.

This clonotype occurred many times. DNA for the CDR3: TGTGCCAGCAGTGCTAACACGAAGAGGGGGCCCGGGGAGCTGTTTTTT. Translated: CASSANTKRGPGELFF. The J gene is TRBJ2-2, the V gene TRBV6-1, with 7 bases aligning to TRBD1. After removal of 4 bases from V and 6 bases from J, the junction contained 11 bases not matched to a gene. Looked up from germline, CDR1 is MNHNS and CDR2 is SASEGT. The length of the CDR3 is 16 residues.

This chain uses TRBV7-2 with TRBJ2-2; no clear D gene. Germline-derived CDR1 and CDR2 are SGHTA and FQGNSA. This CDR3 has 12 residues. V gave up 3 bases and J gave up 9 bases, with 8 bases separating them. CDR3 amino acids: CASSFKERELFF. For the CDR3, the DNA is TGTGCCAGCAGCTTTAAGGAGAGGGAGCTGTTTTTT.

This clonotype showed up many times. The CDR3 here is CSVQGYTEAFF. CDR3 in DNA: TGCAGTGTACAGGGATACACTGAAGCTTTCTTT. V and J are TRBV20-1 and TRBJ1-1, with D perhaps TRBD1 (6 bases). Germline V gene lookup returns CDR1 DFQATT and CDR2 SNEGSKA (reference sequence). V lost 7 bases and J 3 bases, leaving 9 bases between the germline ends. The CDR3 consists of 11 residues.

The chain is built from TRBV9 and TRBJ2-1; the D call may be TRBD1 or TRBD2 (6 bases each). Trimming pared 0 bases from V and 2 bases from J, leaving 18 bases between. Germline lookup yields CDR1 SGDLS and CDR2 YYNGEE. The CDR3 length is 18 residues. The CDR3 reads CASSVGSGAPLAYNEQFF. CDR3 in DNA: TGTGCCAGCAGCGTAGGTTCGGGGGCTCCTCTCGCCTACAATGAGCAGTTCTTC.

This clonotype came up many times. The chain has TRBV20-1 and TRBJ2-3, with a possible D match to TRBD2 (5 bases). CDR3 length equals 14 residues. V lost 7 bases to trimming and J lost 1 base, with 15 bases between them. CDR1 and CDR2 (germline): DFQATT, SNEGSKA (reference sequence). The chain's CDR3 is CSGGPRRGTDTQYF. DNA of the CDR3: TGCAGTGGAGGGCCGCGGCGGGGCACAGATACGCAGTATTTT.

This clonotype has only a few counts. V gene TRBV7-6 combines with J gene TRBJ2-2; D unresolved. The CDR3 consists of 19 residues. Germline V lookup: CDR1 SGHVS, CDR2 FNYEAQ. Trimming stripped 2 bases from V and 0 bases from J, with 19 bases between. The CDR3 DNA is TGTGCCAGCAGCTTATATGTCCCAGGCGGCGGCGCGAACACCGGGGAGCTGTTTTTT. It specifies CASSLYVPGGGANTGELFF.

This clonotype was seen ten or more times. A much larger clone sits a single nucleotide away, making a read error possible. This chain uses TRBV3-1 with TRBJ1-4; D is unclear. CDR1 and CDR2 from the germline V gene are LGHDT and YNNKEL (reference sequence). Trimming removed 0 bases from V and 9 bases from J, with 11 bases in between. This CDR3 is built from 14 residues. This chain's CDR3 is CASSQEAGNKKLFF. In DNA, the CDR3 is TGTGCCAGCAGCCAAGAGGCGGGGAATAAAAAACTGTTTTTT.